This T cell receptor beta chain was captured by sequencing in a study of shared clonotypes between healthy human individuals. V dropped 0 bases and J dropped 0 bases, with 6 bases sitting between them. CDR1 and CDR2 (germline): SGDLS, YYNGEE. This CDR3 contains 15 residues. Details on this clone: The sample carries other DNA sequences with the same CDR3.

This table comes from immunoSEQ multiplex PCR, and its TCRdb copy is limited to in-frame clones, with some not included. The repertoire holds some 2,100,000 clones, approximately 94% seen once, with roughly 0.13% in the top ten. The receptor's source is a man between 18 and 35 years old in good health. The sample was naive CD4+ T cells sorted from blood. Regarding subset: CD45RA+ positively selected. V usage is TRBV9 and J usage is TRBJ2-2; D is undetermined. Here the CDR3 DNA reads TGTGCCAGCAGCGTAGAAGGGACGAACACCGGGGAGCTGTTTTTT. Translating it yields CASSVEGTNTGELFF.